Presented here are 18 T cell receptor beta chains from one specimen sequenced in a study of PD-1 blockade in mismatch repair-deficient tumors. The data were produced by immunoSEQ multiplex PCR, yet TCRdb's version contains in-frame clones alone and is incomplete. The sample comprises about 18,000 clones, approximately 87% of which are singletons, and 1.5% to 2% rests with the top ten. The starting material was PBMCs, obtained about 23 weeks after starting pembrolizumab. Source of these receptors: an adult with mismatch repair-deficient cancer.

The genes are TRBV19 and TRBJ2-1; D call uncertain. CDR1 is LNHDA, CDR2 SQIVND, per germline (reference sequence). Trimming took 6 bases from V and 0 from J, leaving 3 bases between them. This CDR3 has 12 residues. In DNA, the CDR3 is TGTGCCAGTAGCGGCTCCTACAATGAGCAGTTCTTC. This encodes CASSGSYNEQFF.

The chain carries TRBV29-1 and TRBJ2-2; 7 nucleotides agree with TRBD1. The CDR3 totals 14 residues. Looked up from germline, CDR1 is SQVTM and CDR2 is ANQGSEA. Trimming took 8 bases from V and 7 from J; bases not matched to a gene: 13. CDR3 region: CSSWTGLLGGELFF. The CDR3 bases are TGCAGCTCTTGGACAGGACTTTTGGGCGGGGAGCTGTTTTTT.

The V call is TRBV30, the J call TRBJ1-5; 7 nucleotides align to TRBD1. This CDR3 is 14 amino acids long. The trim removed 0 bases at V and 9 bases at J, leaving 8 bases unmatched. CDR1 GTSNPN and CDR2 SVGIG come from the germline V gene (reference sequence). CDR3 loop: CAWSVDTGVRPQHF. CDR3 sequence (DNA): TGTGCCTGGAGTGTCGATACAGGGGTAAGGCCCCAGCATTTT. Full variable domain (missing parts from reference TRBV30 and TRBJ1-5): SQTIHQWPATLVQPVGSPLSLECTVEGTSNPNLYWYRQAAGRGLQLLFYSVGIGQISSEVPQNLSASRPQDRQFILSSKKLLLSDSGFYLCAWSVDTGVRPQHFGDGTRLSIL.

The CDR3 region has the DNA TGTGCCAGCAGTCCACAGGGGGCCCGCGCAGATACGCAGTATTTT. It is translated as CASSPQGARADTQYF. J is TRBJ2-3 and V is TRBV6-5, with 9 nucleotides matching TRBD1. Germline values: CDR1 MNHEY, CDR2 SVGAGI. The CDR3 runs to 15 residues. Losses at the gene ends were 5 bases for V and 4 bases for J; bases not matched to a gene: 7.

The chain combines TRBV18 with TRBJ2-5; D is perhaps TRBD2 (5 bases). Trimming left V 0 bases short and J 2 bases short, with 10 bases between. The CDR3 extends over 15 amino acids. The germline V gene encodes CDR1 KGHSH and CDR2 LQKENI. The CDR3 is CASSPPSRGQETQYF. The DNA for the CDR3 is TGTGCCAGCTCACCACCATCCAGAGGGCAAGAGACCCAGTACTTC.

The DNA of the CDR3 is TGTGCCAGCAGCTTAGACAGGGGGGGCAATGAGCAGTTCTTC. This encodes CASSLDRGGNEQFF. J is TRBJ2-1 and V is TRBV7-9, with D perhaps matching TRBD1 (8 bases). This CDR3 is built from 14 residues. With 1 base removed from V and 6 bases from J, the gap between germline ends came to 10 bases. Germline V gene sequence: CDR1 SEHNR, CDR2 FQNEAQ (reference sequence).

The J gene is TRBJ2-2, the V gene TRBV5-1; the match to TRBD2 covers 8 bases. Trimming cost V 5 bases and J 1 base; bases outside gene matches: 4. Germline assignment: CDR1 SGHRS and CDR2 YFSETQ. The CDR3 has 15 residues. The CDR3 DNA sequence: TGCGCCAGCAGGGCGAGCGGGGGGAACACCGGGGAGCTGTTTTTT. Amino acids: CASRASGGNTGELFF.

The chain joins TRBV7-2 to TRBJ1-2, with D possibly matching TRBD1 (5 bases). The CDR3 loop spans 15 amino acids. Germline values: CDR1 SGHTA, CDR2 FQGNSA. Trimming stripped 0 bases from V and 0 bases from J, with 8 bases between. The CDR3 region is CASSLAATANYGYTF. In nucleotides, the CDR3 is TGTGCCAGCAGCTTAGCGGCGACAGCTAACTATGGCTACACCTTC.

This CDR3 is CASREDRRQETQYF. The CDR3 nucleotides are TGTGCCAGCAGGGAGGACAGGAGGCAAGAGACCCAGTACTTC. The chain carries TRBV21-1 and TRBJ2-5; the D call of TRBD1 is as the table states it, not checked on the DNA. TRBV21-1 is flagged as a pseudogene. The CDR3 runs to 14 residues.

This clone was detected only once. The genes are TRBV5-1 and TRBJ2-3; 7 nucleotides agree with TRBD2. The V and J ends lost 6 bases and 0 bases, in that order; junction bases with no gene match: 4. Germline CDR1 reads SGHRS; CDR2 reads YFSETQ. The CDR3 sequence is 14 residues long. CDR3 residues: CASNSGGSTDTQYF. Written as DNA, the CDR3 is TGCGCCAGCAACTCGGGGGGAAGCACAGATACGCAGTATTTT.

DNA of the CDR3: TGTGCCAGCAGGATGAACAGGGGTGCCGGGTACTATGGCTACACCTTC. Translating gives CASRMNRGAGYYGYTF. This rearrangement joins TRBV2 to TRBJ1-2; 7 nucleotides align to TRBD1. The CDR3 is 16 amino acids. With V trimmed by 6 bases and J by 3 bases, 13 bases remained unmatched. The germline V gene encodes CDR1 SNHLY and CDR2 FYNNEI.

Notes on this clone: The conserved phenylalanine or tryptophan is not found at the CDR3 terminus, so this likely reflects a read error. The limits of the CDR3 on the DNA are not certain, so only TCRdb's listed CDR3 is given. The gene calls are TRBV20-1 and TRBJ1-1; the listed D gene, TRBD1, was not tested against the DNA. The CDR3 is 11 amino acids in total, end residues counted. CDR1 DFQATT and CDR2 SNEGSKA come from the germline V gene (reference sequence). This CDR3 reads CSARKGDSIIL.

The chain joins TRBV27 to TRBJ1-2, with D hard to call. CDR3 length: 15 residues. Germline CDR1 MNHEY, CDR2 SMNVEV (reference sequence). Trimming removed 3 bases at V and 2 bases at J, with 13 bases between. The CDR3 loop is CASSFGGGGNYGYTF. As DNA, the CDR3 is TGTGCCAGCAGTTTCGGAGGAGGCGGCAACTATGGCTACACCTTC.

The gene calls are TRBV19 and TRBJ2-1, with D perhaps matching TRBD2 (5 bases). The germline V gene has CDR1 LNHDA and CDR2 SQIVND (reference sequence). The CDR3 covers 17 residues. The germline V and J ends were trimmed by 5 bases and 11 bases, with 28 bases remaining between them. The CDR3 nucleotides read TGTGCCAGTAGTCCCAACCCCTACGCGGGCTCCTCCTACAAGCAGTTCTTC. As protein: CASSPNPYAGSSYKQFF.

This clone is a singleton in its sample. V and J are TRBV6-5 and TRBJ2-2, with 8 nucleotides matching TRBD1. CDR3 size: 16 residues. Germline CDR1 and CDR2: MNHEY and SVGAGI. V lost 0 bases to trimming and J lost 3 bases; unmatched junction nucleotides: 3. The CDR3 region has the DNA TGTGCCAGCAGTTACTCGAACAGGGGGGACACCGGGGAGCTGTTTTTT. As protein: CASSYSNRGDTGELFF.

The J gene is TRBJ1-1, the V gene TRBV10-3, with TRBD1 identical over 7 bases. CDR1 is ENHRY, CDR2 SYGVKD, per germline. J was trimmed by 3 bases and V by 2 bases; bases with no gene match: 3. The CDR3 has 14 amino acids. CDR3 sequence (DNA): TGTGCCATCAGTGAGCCGGGACAGTACACTGAAGCTTTCTTT. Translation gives CAISEPGQYTEAFF.

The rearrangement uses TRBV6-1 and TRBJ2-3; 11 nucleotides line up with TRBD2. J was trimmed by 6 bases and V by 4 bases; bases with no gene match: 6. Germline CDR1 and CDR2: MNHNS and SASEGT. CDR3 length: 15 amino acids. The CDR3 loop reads CASSALAGGEDTQYF. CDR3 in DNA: TGTGCCAGCAGTGCCCTAGCGGGAGGTGAGGATACGCAGTATTTT.

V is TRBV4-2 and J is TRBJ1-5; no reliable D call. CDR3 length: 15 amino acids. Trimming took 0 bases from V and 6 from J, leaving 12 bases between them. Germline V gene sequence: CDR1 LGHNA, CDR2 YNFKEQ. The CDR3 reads CASSQDRGVAQPQHF. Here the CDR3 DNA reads TGTGCCAGCAGCCAAGATCGGGGAGTTGCTCAGCCCCAGCATTTT.